Shown below are 17 T cell receptor beta chains from a single sample sequenced in a study of shared clonotypes between healthy human individuals. The method was immunoSEQ multiplex PCR; TCRdb's version includes in-frame clones alone and lacks a portion of them. The sample has over a million clones, more than 60% seen once; the top ten hold around 1.4%. Material: memory CD4+ T cells sorted from blood. Subset meaning: CD45RA-negative fraction. Receptors were obtained from a man aged 18 to 30 in good health.

The chain employs TRBV9 and TRBJ2-7; D possibly corresponds to TRBD2 (6 bases). V lost 4 bases, J lost 5 bases, and 16 bases lay in between. The CDR3 has 14 amino acids. The germline V gene encodes CDR1 SGDLS and CDR2 YYNGEE. DNA for the CDR3: TGTGCCAGCAGCACGACTAGTGGGACCAACGAGCAGTACTTC. Translating gives CASSTTSGTNEQYF.

In its sample, this clone was seen a few times. Other DNA sequences within the sample encode an identical CDR3. V gene TRBV6-4 combines with J gene TRBJ1-1; perhaps TRBD1 as D (6 bases). CDR3 length equals 13 residues. The germline V and J ends were trimmed by 3 bases and 1 base, with 6 bases remaining between them. Germline V gene data show CDR1 as MRHNA and CDR2 as SNTAGT. CDR3 protein: CASSEQGNTEAFF. CDR3 sequence (DNA): TGTGCCAGCAGTGAACAGGGGAACACTGAAGCTTTCTTT.

The chain joins TRBV18 to TRBJ2-7; tentatively, D is TRBD1 (5 bases). Per germline, CDR1 KGHSH and CDR2 LQKENI. The V end lost 6 bases, the J end lost 4 bases, and 16 bases lay between the germline ends. The CDR3 totals 14 residues. This CDR3 is CASSLGAVTYEQYF. DNA of the CDR3: TGTGCCAGCTCCCTAGGGGCCGTGACATACGAGCAGTACTTC.

A single count supports this clone. The J gene is TRBJ2-5, the V gene TRBV5-1, with TRBD2 matching over 11 bases. The germline V gene has CDR1 SGHRS and CDR2 YFSETQ. The V segment lost 3 bases and the J segment 4 bases; nucleotides outside the gene matches: 14. The CDR3 consists of 18 residues. DNA of the CDR3: TGCGCCAGCAGCTGGAGCGCCGGGACTAGCGGTAGTGGAGAGACCCAGTACTTC. This gives the protein CASSWSAGTSGSGETQYF.

This chain connects TRBV7-8 to TRBJ2-5, with no clear D. V was trimmed by 6 bases and J by 2 bases, leaving 19 bases between them. Germline V gives CDR1 SGHVS, CDR2 FQNEAQ. This CDR3 comprises 16 residues. The CDR3 sequence is CASSIRRAWVQETQYF. CDR3 DNA sequence: TGTGCCAGCAGTATCAGGAGAGCGTGGGTACAAGAGACCCAGTACTTC.

This rearrangement joins TRBV19 to TRBJ2-3; 15 nucleotides line up with TRBD2. This CDR3 is built from 16 residues. Per the germline V gene, CDR1 is LNHDA and CDR2 is SQIVND (reference sequence). J gave up 3 bases and V 5 bases, and 3 bases lay outside the gene matches. CDR3 bases: TGTGCCAGTAGTTTAGGGACTAGCGGGAGGACAGATACGCAGTATTTT. This translates into CASSLGTSGRTDTQYF.

The chain combines TRBV5-4 with TRBJ2-2; 7 nucleotides line up with TRBD1. V shed 4 bases, J shed 0 bases, and the junction held 3 bases outside the gene matches. The CDR3 spans 15 residues. CDR1 is SGHNT, CDR2 YYREEE, per germline (reference sequence). The CDR3 region is CASSGQVTNTGELFF. CDR3 nucleotides: TGTGCCAGCAGCGGACAGGTTACGAACACCGGGGAGCTGTTTTTT.

This clone was found a few times. The V call is TRBV19, the J call TRBJ1-6; TRBD1 matches at 8 bases. The CDR3 is made up of 13 amino acids. V lost 4 bases, J lost 10 bases, and 3 bases stayed unmatched. The germline CDR1 and CDR2 sequences are LNHDA and SQIVND (reference sequence). The chain's CDR3 is CASSNRGESPLHF. In DNA, the CDR3 is TGTGCCAGTAGTAACAGGGGGGAATCACCCCTCCACTTT.

CDR3 in amino acids: CASSSPRGQSADTQYF. As DNA, the CDR3 is TGTGCCAGCAGCTCACCCCGCGGGCAGTCCGCAGATACGCAGTATTTT. The chain couples TRBV7-6 to TRBJ2-3; D may be TRBD2 (5 bases). From germline, CDR1 is SGHVS and CDR2 FNYEAQ. This CDR3 contains 16 residues. V was trimmed by 4 bases and J by 4 bases, leaving 18 bases between them.

The CDR3 spells CATSREVRSNNEQFF. The CDR3 DNA reads as TGTGCCACCAGCAGAGAAGTCAGGAGTAACAATGAGCAGTTCTTC. The V call is TRBV15, the J call TRBJ2-1; D call uncertain. The germline V gene has CDR1 LNHNV and CDR2 YYDKDF (reference sequence). Trimming stripped 0 bases from V and 5 bases from J, with 11 bases between. The CDR3 is made up of 15 amino acids.

This clone was seen just once. This sequence joins TRBV5-1 and TRBJ2-1; 11 bases are a match to TRBD2. The CDR3 has 17 residues. Germline V lookup: CDR1 SGHRS, CDR2 YFSETQ. V trimming: 3 bases; J trimming: 2 bases; junction bases outside the gene matches: 7. The CDR3 DNA reads TGCGCCAGCAGCTCGGGGCGACTAGCGGGGACCTACAATGAGCAGTTCTTC. Amino acid sequence: CASSSGRLAGTYNEQFF.

Points on this clone: One base separates it from a far larger clone, so it is likely a read error. The chain links TRBV21-1 to TRBJ2-3; the table names TRBD2, a call not compared with the DNA. TRBV21-1 is labeled a pseudogene. The CDR3 covers 14 residues. In DNA form, the CDR3 reads TGTGCCAGCAGCATGCGCTATAGCACAGATACGCAGTATTTT. It codes for CASSMRYSTDTQYF.

The chain carries TRBV2 and TRBJ2-7; D is unclear. Germline V gene data show CDR1 as SNHLY and CDR2 as FYNNEI. V dropped 8 bases and J dropped 7 bases, with 18 bases sitting between them. This CDR3 contains 13 residues. The CDR3 DNA reads TGTGCCAGCGTCCGAGAGCCTACCGGGGAGCAGTACTTC. It is translated as CASVREPTGEQYF.

The chain employs TRBV7-5 and TRBJ1-1; the table's D call of TRBD1 was not tested on the DNA. TRBV7-5 is a known pseudogene. The CDR3 spans 15 residues. The CDR3: CARSSSTGMNTEAFF. The CDR3 DNA reads TGTGCCAGAAGCTCGTCGACAGGGATGAACACTGAAGCTTTCTTT.

The chain recombines TRBV19 with TRBJ2-3; 9 bases match TRBD2. The trim removed 2 bases at V and 4 bases at J, leaving 7 bases unmatched. The CDR3 spans 16 residues. Germline V CDR1 and CDR2: LNHDA, SQIVND (reference sequence). The CDR3 protein is CASSILPSGGSDTQYF. The CDR3, as DNA: TGTGCCAGTAGTATATTACCGAGCGGGGGGTCAGATACGCAGTATTTT.

This clone appeared a few times. CDR3 amino acids: CASSQAGIANEKLFF. The CDR3 region has the DNA TGTGCCAGCAGCCAAGCGGGGATTGCTAATGAAAAACTGTTTTTT. The rearrangement uses TRBV7-9 and TRBJ1-4; D gene uncertain. V was trimmed by 5 bases and J by 3 bases, leaving 13 bases between them. The CDR3 is 15 residues long. CDR1 and CDR2 (germline): SEHNR, FQNEAQ (reference sequence).

The chain employs TRBV10-3 and TRBJ2-5; 9 bases are shared with TRBD1. V trimming: 7 bases; J trimming: 1 base; junction bases outside the gene matches: 7. The CDR3 length is 15 residues. Germline V CDR1 and CDR2: ENHRY, SYGVKD. The CDR3 DNA is TGTGCCATCAAACAGGACAGGGGAGGCCAAGAGACCCAGTACTTC. The encoded protein is CAIKQDRGGQETQYF.